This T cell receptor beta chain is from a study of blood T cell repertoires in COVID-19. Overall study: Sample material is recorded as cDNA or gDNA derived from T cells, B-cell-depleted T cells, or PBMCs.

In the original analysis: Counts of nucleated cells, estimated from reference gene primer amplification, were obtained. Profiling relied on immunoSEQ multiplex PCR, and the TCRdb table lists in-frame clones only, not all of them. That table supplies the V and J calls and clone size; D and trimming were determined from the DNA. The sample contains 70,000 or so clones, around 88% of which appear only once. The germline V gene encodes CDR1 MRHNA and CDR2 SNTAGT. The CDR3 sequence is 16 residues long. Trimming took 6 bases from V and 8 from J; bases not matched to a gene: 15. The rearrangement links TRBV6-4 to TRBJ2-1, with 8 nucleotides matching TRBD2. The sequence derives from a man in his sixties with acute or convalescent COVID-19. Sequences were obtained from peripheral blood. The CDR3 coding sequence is TGTGCCAGCAGAGGCGGGAGGTCCCCCCTTCGGCATGAGCAGTTCTTC. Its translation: CASRGGRSPLRHEQFF.